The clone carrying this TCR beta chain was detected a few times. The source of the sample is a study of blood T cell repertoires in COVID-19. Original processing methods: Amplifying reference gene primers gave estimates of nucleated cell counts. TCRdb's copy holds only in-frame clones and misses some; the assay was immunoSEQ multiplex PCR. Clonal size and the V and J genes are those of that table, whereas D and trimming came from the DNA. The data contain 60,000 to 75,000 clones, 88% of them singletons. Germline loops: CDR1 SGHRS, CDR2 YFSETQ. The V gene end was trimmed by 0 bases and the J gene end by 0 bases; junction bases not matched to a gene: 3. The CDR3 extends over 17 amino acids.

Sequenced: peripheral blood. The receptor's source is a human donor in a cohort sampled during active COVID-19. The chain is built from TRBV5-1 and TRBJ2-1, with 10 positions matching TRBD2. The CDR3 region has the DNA TGCGCCAGCAGCTTGGAGTCTAGCGGGAGCTCCTACAATGAGCAGTTCTTC. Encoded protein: CASSLESSGSSYNEQFF.